The 3 T cell receptor beta chains given below trace back to one sample, sequenced in a study of technical replicates of blood from several donors. Clones were sequenced by immunoSEQ multiplex PCR, and TCRdb holds only the in-frame ones, with some missing. The table has more than 55,000 clones, approximately 93% seen once. Sequencing input: PBMCs. The receptors were gathered from a human donor in good health. Some clones in this sample may be carry-over from other donors' samples.

The chain links TRBV5-1 to TRBJ1-2; 10 positions match TRBD1. J gave up 8 bases and V 3 bases, and 4 bases lay outside the gene matches. Germline lookup yields CDR1 SGHRS and CDR2 YFSETQ. The CDR3 contains 13 residues. CDR3 amino acids: CASSSGTGVGYTF. As DNA, the CDR3 is TGCGCCAGCAGCTCGGGGACAGGGGTGGGCTACACCTTC.

The CDR3 sequence is CASSQGGTGLETQYF. The CDR3 bases are TGCGCCAGCAGCCAAGGCGGGACAGGGTTGGAGACCCAGTACTTC. The chain carries TRBV4-1 and TRBJ2-5; TRBD1 aligns across 9 bases. V lost 1 base to trimming and J lost 5 bases; unmatched junction nucleotides: 5. Germline V gives CDR1 MGHRA, CDR2 YSYEKL. There are 15 residues in the CDR3.

The V and J genes are TRBV7-3 and TRBJ2-7; TRBD2 agrees at 8 bases. Per germline, CDR1 SGHTA and CDR2 FQGTGA. This CDR3 is built from 14 residues. Trimming removed 5 bases from V and 5 bases from J; junction bases left unmatched: 8. The CDR3 here is CASSPAGTRNEQYF. The DNA of the CDR3 is TGTGCCAGCAGCCCCGCCGGGACTAGGAACGAGCAGTACTTC.